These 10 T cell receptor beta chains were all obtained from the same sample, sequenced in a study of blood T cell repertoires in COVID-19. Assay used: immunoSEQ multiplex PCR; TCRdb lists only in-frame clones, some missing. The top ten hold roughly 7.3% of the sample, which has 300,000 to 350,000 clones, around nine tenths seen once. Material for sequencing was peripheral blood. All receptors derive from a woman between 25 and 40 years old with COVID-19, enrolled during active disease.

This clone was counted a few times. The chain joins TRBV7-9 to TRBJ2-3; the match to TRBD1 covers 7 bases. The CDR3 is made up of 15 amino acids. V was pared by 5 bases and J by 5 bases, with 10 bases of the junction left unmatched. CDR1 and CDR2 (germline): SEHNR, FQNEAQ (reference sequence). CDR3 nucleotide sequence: TGTGCCAGCAGCCCACGGACAGGTTTCAAAGATACGCAGTATTTT. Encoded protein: CASSPRTGFKDTQYF.

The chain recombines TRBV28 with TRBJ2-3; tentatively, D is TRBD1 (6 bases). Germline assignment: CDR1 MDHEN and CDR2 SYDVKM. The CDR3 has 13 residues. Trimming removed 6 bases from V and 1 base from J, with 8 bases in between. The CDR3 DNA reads TGTGCCAGCAGAGGGGGAGGCACAGATACGCAGTATTTT. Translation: CASRGGGTDTQYF. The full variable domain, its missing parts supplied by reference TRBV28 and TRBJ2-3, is DVKVTQSSRYLVKRTGEKVFLECVQDMDHENMFWYRQDPGLGLRLIYFSYDVKMKEKGDIPEGYSVSREKKERFSLILESASTNQTSMYLCASRGGGTDTQYFGPGTRLTVL.

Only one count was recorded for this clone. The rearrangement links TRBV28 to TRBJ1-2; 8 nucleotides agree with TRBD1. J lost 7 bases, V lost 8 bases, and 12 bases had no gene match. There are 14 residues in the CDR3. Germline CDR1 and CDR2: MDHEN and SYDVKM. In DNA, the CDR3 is TGTGCCAGCCGACTGCAGGGGGCGCCTCTTGGCTACACCTTC. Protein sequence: CASRLQGAPLGYTF.

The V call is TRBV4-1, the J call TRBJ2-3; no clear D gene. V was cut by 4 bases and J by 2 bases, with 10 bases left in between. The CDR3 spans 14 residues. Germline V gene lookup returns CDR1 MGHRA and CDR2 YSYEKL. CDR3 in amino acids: CASSPRLATDTQYF. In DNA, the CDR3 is TGCGCCAGCAGCCCTCGGTTAGCCACAGATACGCAGTATTTT.

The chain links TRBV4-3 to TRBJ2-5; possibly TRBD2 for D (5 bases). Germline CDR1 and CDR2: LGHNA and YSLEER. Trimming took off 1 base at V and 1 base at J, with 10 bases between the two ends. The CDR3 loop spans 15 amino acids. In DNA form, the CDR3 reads TGCGCCAGCAGCCAAGCCCGGGGAGTCCAAGAGACCCAGTACTTC. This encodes CASSQARGVQETQYF.

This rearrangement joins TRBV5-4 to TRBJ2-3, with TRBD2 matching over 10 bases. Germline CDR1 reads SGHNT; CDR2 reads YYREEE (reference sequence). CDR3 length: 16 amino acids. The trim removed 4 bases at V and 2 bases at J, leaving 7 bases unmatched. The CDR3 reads CASSAGGTSVTDTQYF. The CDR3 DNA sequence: TGTGCCAGCAGCGCTGGGGGGACTAGCGTCACAGATACGCAGTATTTT.

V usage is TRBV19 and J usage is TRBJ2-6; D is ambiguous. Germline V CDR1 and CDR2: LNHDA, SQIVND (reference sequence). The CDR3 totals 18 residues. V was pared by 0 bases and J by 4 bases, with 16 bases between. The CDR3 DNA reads TGTGCCAGTAGTATAGATCTCCAGGCCCCTGGAGGGGCCAACGTCCTGACTTTC. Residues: CASSIDLQAPGGANVLTF.

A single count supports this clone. As DNA, the CDR3 is TGTGCCAGCAGCTCGTCGGAGACCCAGTACTTC. It encodes CASSSSETQYF. This sequence joins TRBV3-1 (or the pseudogene TRBV3-2) and TRBJ2-5; D ambiguous. Trimming removed 5 bases at V and 5 bases at J, with 6 bases between. Germline V lookup: CDR1 LGHDT, CDR2 YNNKEL (reference sequence). The length of the CDR3 is 11 residues.

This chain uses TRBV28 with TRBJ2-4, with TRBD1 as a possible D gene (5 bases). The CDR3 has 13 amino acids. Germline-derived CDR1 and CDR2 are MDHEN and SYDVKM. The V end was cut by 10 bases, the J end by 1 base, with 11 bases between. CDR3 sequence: CATQGRAKNIQYF. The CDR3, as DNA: TGTGCCACCCAGGGTCGGGCCAAAAACATTCAGTACTTC.

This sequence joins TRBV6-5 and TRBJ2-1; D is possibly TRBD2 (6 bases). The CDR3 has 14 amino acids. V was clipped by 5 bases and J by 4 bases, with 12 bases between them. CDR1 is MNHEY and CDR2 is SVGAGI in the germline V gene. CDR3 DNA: TGTGCCAGCAGTACGCGGGGATCATACAATGAGCAGTTCTTC. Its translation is CASSTRGSYNEQFF.